This entry lists 25 T cell receptor beta chains sequenced from one sample in a study of blood T cell repertoires in COVID-19. TCRdb's table, derived via immunoSEQ multiplex PCR, lists solely in-frame clones and lacks some. Of under 80,000 clones listed, over 80% were seen once; the top ten hold approximately 6.3%. The sample was peripheral blood. All receptors come from a woman of 80 years or more with active COVID-19.

The rearrangement links TRBV7-2 to TRBJ2-5; D gene ambiguous. This CDR3 is built from 16 residues. Trimming took 4 bases from V and 4 from J, leaving 19 bases between them. Per germline, CDR1 SGHTA and CDR2 FQGNSA. This CDR3 is CASSSVPGLGRETQYF. The DNA for the CDR3 is TGTGCCAGCAGCTCAGTGCCGGGTCTCGGTAGAGAGACCCAGTACTTC. Using reference TRBV7-2 and TRBJ2-5 for the parts outside the CDR3, the full variable domain is GAGVSQSPSNKVTEKGKDVELRCDPISGHTALYWYRQSLGQGLEFLIYFQGNSAPDKSGLPSDRFSAERTGGSVSTLTIQRTQQEDSAVYLCASSSVPGLGRETQYFGPGTRLLVL.

The chain couples TRBV10-3 to TRBJ2-3; the D gene is possibly TRBD1 (7 bases). The V and J ends lost 6 bases and 11 bases respectively, with 18 bases between them. Germline CDR1 reads ENHRY; CDR2 reads SYGVKD. This CDR3 region has 13 residues. This CDR3 is CAIRTRDSSEQYF. CDR3 DNA sequence: TGTGCCATCAGGACTAGGGACAGTTCCGAGCAGTATTTT.

This chain joins TRBV6-5 and TRBJ2-3; 9 bases are a match to TRBD1. V gave up 0 bases and J gave up 3 bases; unmatched junction bases: 4. The CDR3 consists of 16 residues. Germline loops: CDR1 MNHEY, CDR2 SVGAGI. CDR3 residues: CASSYSGDRDTDTQYF. The CDR3 DNA sequence: TGTGCCAGCAGTTACTCTGGGGACAGGGATACAGATACGCAGTATTTT.

The chain is built from TRBV7-9 and TRBJ2-5; TRBD1 matches 7 bases. This CDR3 is 14 amino acids long. CDR1 SEHNR and CDR2 FQNEAQ come from the germline V gene (reference sequence). The junction had 2 bases not matched to a gene; V was cut back by 4 bases and J by 0 bases. The CDR3 nucleotides read TGTGCCAGCAGCTCACAGGGGAACCAAGAGACCCAGTACTTC. Translated: CASSSQGNQETQYF.

The CDR3 coding sequence is TGTGCCAGCAGCTTGTTGGCGGGAGTCGGCGATACGCAGTATTTT. Translating gives CASSLLAGVGDTQYF. The chain links TRBV5-5 to TRBJ2-3, with TRBD2 matching over 7 bases. J was trimmed by 6 bases and V by 1 base; bases with no gene match: 8. The CDR3 length is 15 residues. CDR1 SGHKS and CDR2 YYEKEE come from the germline V gene (reference sequence).

The chain is built from TRBV3-1 (or the pseudogene TRBV3-2) and TRBJ2-5, with D possibly being TRBD2 (6 bases). From germline, CDR1 is LGHDT and CDR2 YNNKEL (reference sequence). V was clipped by 1 base and J by 1 base, with 16 bases between them. This CDR3 spans 17 amino acids. In DNA form, the CDR3 reads TGTGCCAGCAGCCAAGTTGTGGCGGGGCCGTTCCAAGAGACCCAGTACTTC. It is translated as CASSQVVAGPFQETQYF.

The chain employs TRBV4-2 and TRBJ2-2; possibly TRBD2 for D (6 bases). V was clipped by 3 bases and J by 2 bases, with 13 bases between them. Germline V gene data show CDR1 as LGHNA and CDR2 as YNFKEQ. The CDR3 runs to 16 residues. The CDR3 DNA reads TGTGCCAGCAGCCATCACGGGAGCGCCAACACCGGGGAGCTGTTTTTT. Translation gives CASSHHGSANTGELFF.

There are a few counts of this clone. V and J are TRBV7-9 and TRBJ1-6; weak D call: TRBD1 (6 bases). Germline V gene data show CDR1 as SEHNR and CDR2 as FQNEAQ (reference sequence). V dropped 7 bases and J dropped 4 bases, with 17 bases sitting between them. The CDR3 length is 16 residues. The CDR3 DNA sequence: TGTGCCAGCACCAAGGGGGGGCAGGGGTATAATTCACCCCTCCACTTT. It translates to CASTKGGQGYNSPLHF.

V gene TRBV11-3 combines with J gene TRBJ1-2; 7 bases fit TRBD1. Trimming took 5 bases from V and 4 from J; bases not matched to a gene: 4. Germline values: CDR1 SGHNT, CDR2 YENEEA. The CDR3 spans 13 residues. DNA of the CDR3: TGTGCCAGCAGCCCTAGGGGGCCCTATGGCTACACCTTC. Translation: CASSPRGPYGYTF.

The J gene is TRBJ2-5, the V gene TRBV5-1; D unclear. Germline loops: CDR1 SGHRS, CDR2 YFSETQ. CDR3 length equals 13 residues. Trimming cost V 4 bases and J 5 bases, with 12 bases left between them. Here the CDR3 DNA reads TGCGCCAGCAGCCGAGAGGTGAGGGAGACCCAGTACTTC. It encodes CASSREVRETQYF.

The chain has TRBV19 and TRBJ2-3; tentative D call: TRBD1 (6 bases). The V and J ends lost 6 bases and 2 bases respectively, with 15 bases between them. The CDR3 extends over 15 amino acids. CDR1 and CDR2 (germline): LNHDA, SQIVND (reference sequence). The chain's CDR3 is CASRAWGPLTDTQYF. The CDR3 DNA reads TGTGCCAGTAGGGCTTGGGGGCCACTCACAGATACGCAGTATTTT.

The chain employs TRBV19 and TRBJ2-7; no clear D gene. Germline assignment: CDR1 LNHDA and CDR2 SQIVND (reference sequence). Between the trimmed V and J ends, which lost 3 bases and 2 bases, there was a span of 14 bases. This CDR3 is built from 15 residues. The CDR3 DNA is TGTGCCAGTAGTATTGGGCTAAGAGACCCCTACGAGCAGTACTTC. It yields the protein CASSIGLRDPYEQYF.

The chain couples TRBV10-3 to TRBJ2-7; 7 nucleotides line up with TRBD1. Germline V gives CDR1 ENHRY, CDR2 SYGVKD. The CDR3 is made up of 14 amino acids. The V and J ends lost 0 bases and 7 bases, in that order; junction bases with no gene match: 6. As DNA, the CDR3 is TGTGCCATCAGTGAGTCTGGGACAGCCGGGGAGCAGTACTTC. As protein: CAISESGTAGEQYF.

V and J are TRBV6-5 and TRBJ1-2; 9 positions agree with TRBD1. The CDR3 is made up of 14 amino acids. The germline V gene encodes CDR1 MNHEY and CDR2 SVGAGI. J gave up 4 bases and V 5 bases, and 5 bases lay outside the gene matches. The CDR3 region is CASSPRQGGYGYTF. CDR3 sequence (DNA): TGTGCCAGCAGTCCCCGACAGGGGGGCTATGGCTACACCTTC.

This clone occurred once. The J gene is TRBJ2-3, the V gene TRBV6-5; 9 bases are a match to TRBD2. The CDR3 runs to 14 residues. Per germline, CDR1 MNHEY and CDR2 SVGAGI. With V trimmed by 7 bases and J by 0 bases, 2 bases remained unmatched. The CDR3 here is CASKGLASTDTQYF. In DNA form, the CDR3 reads TGTGCCAGCAAGGGACTAGCTAGCACAGATACGCAGTATTTT.

This clone came up once. The rearrangement links TRBV28 to TRBJ1-2; no firm D call. V lost 4 bases to trimming and J lost 4 bases, with 16 bases between them. The CDR3 spans 15 residues. Germline CDR1 reads MDHEN; CDR2 reads SYDVKM. Here the CDR3 DNA reads TGTGCCAGCAGTTCCTGGGAGGGTCGTTTCTATGGCTACACCTTC. It specifies CASSSWEGRFYGYTF.

The chain is built from TRBV9 and TRBJ2-1; TRBD2 agrees at 10 bases. Germline CDR1 and CDR2: SGDLS and YYNGEE. Trimming cost V 4 bases and J 7 bases; bases outside gene matches: 23. The CDR3 contains 20 residues. The CDR3 nucleotides are TGTGCCAGCAGCCCGAGGGGCAGGGAAGGGGCTAGCGGGAGAGGAAATGAGCAGTTCTTC. It is translated as CASSPRGREGASGRGNEQFF.

The chain carries TRBV5-4 and TRBJ1-5, with D tentatively TRBD1 (5 bases). Trimming cost V 0 bases and J 7 bases, with 11 bases left between them. The germline V gene encodes CDR1 SGHNT and CDR2 YYREEE (reference sequence). This CDR3 comprises 14 residues. The CDR3 DNA sequence: TGTGCCAGCAGCTTGGGGGGCAGGACCCAGCCCCAGCATTTT. Its protein is CASSLGGRTQPQHF.

The chain recombines TRBV4-1 with TRBJ1-1; 9 bases align to TRBD1. The CDR3 is 13 residues long. V dropped 8 bases and J dropped 1; count of bases not matched to a gene: 2. Germline lookup yields CDR1 MGHRA and CDR2 YSYEKL. The CDR3 here is CASQDRGNTEAFF. The CDR3 DNA reads as TGCGCCAGCCAGGACAGGGGGAACACTGAAGCTTTCTTT.

The chain is built from TRBV6-2 or TRBV6-3 and TRBJ1-2, with 8 bases matching TRBD1. J gave up 4 bases and V 2 bases, and 3 bases lay outside the gene matches. The CDR3 length is 14 residues. The germline V gene has CDR1 MNHEY and CDR2 SVGEGT. The CDR3: CASSYQGAVYGYTF. The CDR3 region has the DNA TGTGCCAGCAGTTACCAGGGGGCGGTCTATGGCTACACCTTC.

The chain couples TRBV19 to TRBJ1-4, with D unclear. Germline V gives CDR1 LNHDA, CDR2 SQIVND (reference sequence). The CDR3 runs to 13 residues. V shed 8 bases and J shed 7 bases, with 14 bases lying between them. In DNA, the CDR3 is TGTGCCAGTCGGCCGGGGATGAGTGAAAAACTGTTTTTT. This sequence encodes CASRPGMSEKLFF.

The chain joins TRBV3-1 (or the pseudogene TRBV3-2) to TRBJ2-7; maybe TRBD1 (6 bases). The CDR3 sequence is 16 residues long. V lost 4 bases to trimming and J lost 3 bases, with 19 bases between them. CDR1 is LGHDT, CDR2 YNNKEL, per germline (reference sequence). This CDR3 reads CASSPDRPSSSYEQYF. The CDR3 nucleotides are TGTGCCAGCAGCCCCGACAGGCCTAGCTCCAGCTACGAGCAGTACTTC.

The V gene is TRBV7-3, the J gene TRBJ1-2; D perhaps matches TRBD1 (5 bases). Germline V gene data show CDR1 as SGHTA and CDR2 as FQGTGA. This CDR3 spans 14 amino acids. Trimming removed 0 bases from V and 7 bases from J, with 12 bases in between. CDR3 sequence (DNA): TGTGCCAGCAGCTTAACGTTCCAGGGCGGTGGCTACACCTTC. Translating gives CASSLTFQGGGYTF.

The chain recombines TRBV5-6 with TRBJ2-7; TRBD2 might be the D (5 bases). Germline-derived CDR1 and CDR2 are SGHDT and YYEEEE. V was clipped by 0 bases and J by 6 bases, with 10 bases between them. The CDR3 extends over 13 amino acids. The CDR3 protein is CASSLVSGSEQYF. CDR3 DNA sequence: TGTGCCAGCAGCTTGGTTTCGGGGTCCGAGCAGTACTTC. The complete variable domain, with remaining parts taken from reference TRBV5-6 and TRBJ2-7, reads DAGVTQSPTHLIKTRGQQVTLRCSPKSGHDTVSWYQQALGQGPQFIFQYYEEEERQRGNFPDRFSGHQFPNYSSELNVNALLLGDSALYLCASSLVSGSEQYFGPGTRLTVT.

Details on this clone: The same CDR3 arises from other DNA sequences in this sample as well. J is TRBJ2-1 and V is TRBV6-2 or TRBV6-3, with a weak D call TRBD2 (5 bases). Germline lookup yields CDR1 MNHEY and CDR2 SVGEGT. The CDR3 spans 12 residues. V shed 2 bases and J shed 7 bases, with 6 bases lying between them. CDR3 residues: CASSYGGNEQFF. The CDR3 DNA is TGTGCCAGCAGTTACGGAGGAAATGAGCAGTTCTTC.